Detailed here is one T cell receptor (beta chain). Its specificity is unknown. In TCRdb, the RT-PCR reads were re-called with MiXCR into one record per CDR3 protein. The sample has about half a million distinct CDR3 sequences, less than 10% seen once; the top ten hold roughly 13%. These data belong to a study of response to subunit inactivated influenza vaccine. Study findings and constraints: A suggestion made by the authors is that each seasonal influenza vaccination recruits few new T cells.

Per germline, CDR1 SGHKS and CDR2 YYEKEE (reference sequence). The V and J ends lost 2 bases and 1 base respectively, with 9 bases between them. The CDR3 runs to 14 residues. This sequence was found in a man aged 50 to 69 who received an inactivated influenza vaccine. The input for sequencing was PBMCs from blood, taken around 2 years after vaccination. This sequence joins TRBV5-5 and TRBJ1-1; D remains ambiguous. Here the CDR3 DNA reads TGTGCCAGCAGCTTTGCCAGCAAGAACACTGAAGCTTTCTTT. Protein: CASSFASKNTEAFF.